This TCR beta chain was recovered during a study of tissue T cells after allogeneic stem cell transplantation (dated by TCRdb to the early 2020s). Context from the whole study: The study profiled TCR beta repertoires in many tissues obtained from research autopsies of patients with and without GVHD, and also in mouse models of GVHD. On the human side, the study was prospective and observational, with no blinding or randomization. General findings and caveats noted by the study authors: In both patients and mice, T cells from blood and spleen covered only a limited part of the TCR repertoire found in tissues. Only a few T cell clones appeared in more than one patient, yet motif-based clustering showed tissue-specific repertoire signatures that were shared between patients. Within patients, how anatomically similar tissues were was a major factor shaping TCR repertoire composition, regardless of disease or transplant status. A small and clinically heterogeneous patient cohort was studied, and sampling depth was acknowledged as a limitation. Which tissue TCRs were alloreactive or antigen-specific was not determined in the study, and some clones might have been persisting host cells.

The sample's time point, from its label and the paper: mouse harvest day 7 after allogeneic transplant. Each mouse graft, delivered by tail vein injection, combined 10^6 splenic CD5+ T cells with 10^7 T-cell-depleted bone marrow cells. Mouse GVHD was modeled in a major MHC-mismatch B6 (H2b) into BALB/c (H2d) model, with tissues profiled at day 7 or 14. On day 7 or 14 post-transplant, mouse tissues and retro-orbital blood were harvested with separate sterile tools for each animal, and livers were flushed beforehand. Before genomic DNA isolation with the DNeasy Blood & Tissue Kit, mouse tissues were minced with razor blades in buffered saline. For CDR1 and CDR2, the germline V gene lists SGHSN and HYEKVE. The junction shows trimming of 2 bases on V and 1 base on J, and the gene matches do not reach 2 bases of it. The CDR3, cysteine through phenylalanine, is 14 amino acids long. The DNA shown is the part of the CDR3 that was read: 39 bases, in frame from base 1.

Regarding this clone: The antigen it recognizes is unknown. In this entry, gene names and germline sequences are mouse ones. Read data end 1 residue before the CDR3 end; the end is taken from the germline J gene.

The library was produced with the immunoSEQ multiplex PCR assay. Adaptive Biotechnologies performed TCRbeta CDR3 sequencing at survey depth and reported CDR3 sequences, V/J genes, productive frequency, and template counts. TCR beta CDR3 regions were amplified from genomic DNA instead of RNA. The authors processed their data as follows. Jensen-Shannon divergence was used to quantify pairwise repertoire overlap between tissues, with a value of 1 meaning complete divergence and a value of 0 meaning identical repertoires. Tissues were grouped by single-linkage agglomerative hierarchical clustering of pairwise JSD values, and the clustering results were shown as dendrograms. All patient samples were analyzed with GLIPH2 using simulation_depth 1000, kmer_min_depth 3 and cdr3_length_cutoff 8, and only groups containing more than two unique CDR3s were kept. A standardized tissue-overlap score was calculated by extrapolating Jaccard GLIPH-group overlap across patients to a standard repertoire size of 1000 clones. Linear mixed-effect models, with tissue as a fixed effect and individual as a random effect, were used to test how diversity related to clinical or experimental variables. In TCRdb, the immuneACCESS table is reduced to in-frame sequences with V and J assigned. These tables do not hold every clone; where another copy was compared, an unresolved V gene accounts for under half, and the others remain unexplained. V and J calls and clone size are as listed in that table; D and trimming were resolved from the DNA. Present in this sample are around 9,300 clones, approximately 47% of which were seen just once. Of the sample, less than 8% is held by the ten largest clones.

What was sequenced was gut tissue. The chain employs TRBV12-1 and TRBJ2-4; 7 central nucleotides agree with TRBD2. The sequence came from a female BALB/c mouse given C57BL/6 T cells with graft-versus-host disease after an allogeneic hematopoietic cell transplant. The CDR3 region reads CASSHDWGQNTLYF. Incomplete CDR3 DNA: TGTGCCAGCTCTCACGACTGGGGTCAAAACACCTTGTAC.